This passage covers 12 T cell receptor beta chains from one sample sequenced in a study of T cells in localized non-small cell lung cancer (dated by TCRdb to about 2020). Library prep was done by the immunoSEQ multiplex PCR assay. TCRdb carries this immuneACCESS record with in-frame sequences only. Its versions omit some clonotypes, under half of them owing to an unresolved V gene in the studies checked, with the rest unexplained. In all, the sample holds 25,000 to 30,000 clones, and about 80% of those were seen once. Of the sample, around 5.3% is held by the ten largest clones. The sequences come from peripheral blood mononuclear cells, collected before any cancer treatment. The receptors derive from a man between 35 and 75 years old with stage III lung adenocarcinoma.

The V gene is TRBV30, the J gene TRBJ2-1; D assignment may be TRBD1 or TRBD2 (5 bases each). Trimming pared 0 bases from V and 4 bases from J, leaving 7 bases between. The CDR3 spans 13 residues. The germline CDR1 and CDR2 sequences are GTSNPN and SVGIG (reference sequence). The CDR3 nucleotides read TGTGCCTGGAGTGTAGAGGGGTACAATGAGCAGTTCTTC. The encoded protein is CAWSVEGYNEQFF.

A few counts support this clone. Additional DNA sequences in this sample encode the identical CDR3. The rearrangement links TRBV6-1 to TRBJ1-5; D gene unclear. The CDR3 covers 14 residues. Per germline, CDR1 MNHNS and CDR2 SASEGT. V shed 0 bases and J shed 6 bases, with 9 bases lying between them. The CDR3, as DNA: TGTGCCAGCAGTGAAGCATCGGGGAGTCAGCCCCAGCATTTT. This encodes CASSEASGSQPQHF.

This clone was found once. The chain employs TRBV7-9 and TRBJ2-5; D not resolved. Trimming took off 6 bases at V and 5 bases at J, with 10 bases between the two ends. The CDR3 is 12 amino acids. CDR1 SEHNR and CDR2 FQNEAQ come from the germline V gene (reference sequence). The CDR3 region has the DNA TGTGCCAGCAGTCTTTCGTTCGAGACCCAGTACTTC. Translated, it gives CASSLSFETQYF.

This clone was counted a few times. The chain is built from TRBV9 and TRBJ2-2; D unclear. This CDR3 spans 15 amino acids. V dropped 0 bases and J dropped 4 bases, with 10 bases sitting between them. The V gene's germline CDR1 is SGDLS and CDR2 YYNGEE. CDR3 nucleotide sequence: TGTGCCAGCAGCGTAGAGGCTAGAGGCACCGGGGAGCTGTTTTTT. Translated: CASSVEARGTGELFF.

The genes are TRBV7-2 and TRBJ2-7; 7 bases are a match to TRBD2. The length of the CDR3 is 14 residues. The ends lost 6 bases at V and 7 bases at J; junction bases unmatched: 12. Germline V lookup: CDR1 SGHTA, CDR2 FQGNSA. The CDR3, as DNA: TGTGCCAGCAGTCGGGGGAGTCCGGGAGGAGAGCAGTACGTC. The encoded protein is CASSRGSPGGEQYV.

In this sample, this clone turned up a few times. V usage is TRBV5-4 and J usage is TRBJ1-6, with D maybe TRBD1 (6 bases). Germline V CDR1 and CDR2: SGHNT, YYREEE (reference sequence). V dropped 3 bases and J dropped 6 bases, with 13 bases sitting between them. This CDR3 is 15 amino acids long. CDR3 in DNA: TGTGCCAGCAGCTCGCGAGGGGGTGTTAATTCACCCCTCCACTTT. Protein sequence: CASSSRGGVNSPLHF.

The chain recombines TRBV29-1 with TRBJ2-6; the D is unclear. CDR1 and CDR2 (germline): SQVTM, ANQGSEA. Between the trimmed V and J ends, which lost 4 bases and 1 base, there was a span of 5 bases. The CDR3 totals 13 residues. CDR3: CSVATSGANVLTF. The CDR3, as DNA: TGCAGCGTTGCGACATCTGGGGCCAACGTCCTGACTTTC. The variable domain in full, with the rest retrieved from reference TRBV29-1 and TRBJ2-6, is SAVISQKPSRDICQRGTSLTIQCQVDSQVTMMFWYRQQPGQSLTLIATANQGSEATYESGFVIDKFPISRPNLTFSTLTVSNMSPEDSSIYLCSVATSGANVLTFGAGSRLTVL.

The V gene is TRBV5-5, the J gene TRBJ1-1; 7 nucleotides agree with TRBD1. This CDR3 comprises 13 residues. Germline V lookup: CDR1 SGHKS, CDR2 YYEKEE (reference sequence). The ends lost 5 bases at V and 1 base at J; junction bases unmatched: 2. The CDR3 coding sequence is TGTGCCAGCAGTGGACAGGCGAACACTGAAGCTTTCTTT. This encodes CASSGQANTEAFF.

The rearrangement uses TRBV7-9 and TRBJ2-5; D may be TRBD2 (5 bases). Germline values: CDR1 SEHNR, CDR2 FQNEAQ (reference sequence). There are 13 residues in the CDR3. The V and J ends lost 5 bases and 7 bases respectively, with 14 bases between them. The CDR3 here is CASSPPSRVTQYF. The CDR3 DNA reads as TGTGCCAGCAGCCCCCCTTCGCGGGTGACCCAGTACTTC. The full variable domain, with the rest looked up from reference TRBV7-9 and TRBJ2-5, is DTGVSQNPRHKITKRGQNVTFRCDPISEHNRLYWYRQTLGQGPEFLTYFQNEAQLEKSRLLSDRFSAERPKGSFSTLEIQRTEQGDSAMYLCASSPPSRVTQYFGPGTRLLVL.

On this clone: The junction shows a germline mismatch at one end, possibly a read error. The chain employs TRBV6-5 and TRBJ1-1; unclear D gene. The germline gives CDR1 MNHEY, CDR2 SVGAGI. CDR3 length equals 12 residues. CDR3 loop: CASGYRDTEAFF. CDR3 nucleotide sequence: TGTGCCAGCGGTTACCGCGATACTGAAGCTTTCTTT.

This chain joins TRBV19 and TRBJ1-4, with no clear D. Germline CDR1 LNHDA, CDR2 SQIVND (reference sequence). V lost 5 bases and J 8 bases, leaving 12 bases between the germline ends. The CDR3 consists of 13 residues. The CDR3, as DNA: TGTGCCAGTAGTCCGGTCCTGTCAGAAAAACTGTTTTTT. The encoded protein is CASSPVLSEKLFF.

This clone was recorded only once. This sequence joins TRBV5-1 and TRBJ1-1; 8 nucleotides match TRBD1. Germline V lookup: CDR1 SGHRS, CDR2 YFSETQ. After removal of 3 bases from V and 10 bases from J, the junction contained 11 bases not matched to a gene. The CDR3 length is 14 residues. CDR3 DNA sequence: TGCGCCAGCAGCTCATACGGACAGGGCGAGGTAGCTTTCTTT. Amino acids: CASSSYGQGEVAFF.